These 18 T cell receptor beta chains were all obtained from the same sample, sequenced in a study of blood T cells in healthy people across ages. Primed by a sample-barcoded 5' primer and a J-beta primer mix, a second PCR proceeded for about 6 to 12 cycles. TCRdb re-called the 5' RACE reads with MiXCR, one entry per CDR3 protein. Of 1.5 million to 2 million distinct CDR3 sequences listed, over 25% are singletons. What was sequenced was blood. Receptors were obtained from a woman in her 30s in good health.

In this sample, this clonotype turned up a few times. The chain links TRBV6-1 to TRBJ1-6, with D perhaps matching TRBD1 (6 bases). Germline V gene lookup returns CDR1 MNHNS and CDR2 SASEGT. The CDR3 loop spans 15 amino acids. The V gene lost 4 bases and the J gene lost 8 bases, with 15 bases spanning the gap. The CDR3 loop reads CASSGTQGQDSPLHF. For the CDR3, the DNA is TGTGCCAGCAGTGGGACCCAGGGGCAAGATTCACCCCTCCACTTT.

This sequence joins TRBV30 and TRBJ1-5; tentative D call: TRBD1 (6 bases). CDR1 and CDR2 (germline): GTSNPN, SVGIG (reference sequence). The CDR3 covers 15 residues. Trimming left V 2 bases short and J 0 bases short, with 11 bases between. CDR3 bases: TGTGCCTGGAGTCCCCGGACAGATAGCAATCAGCCCCAGCATTTT. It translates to CAWSPRTDSNQPQHF.

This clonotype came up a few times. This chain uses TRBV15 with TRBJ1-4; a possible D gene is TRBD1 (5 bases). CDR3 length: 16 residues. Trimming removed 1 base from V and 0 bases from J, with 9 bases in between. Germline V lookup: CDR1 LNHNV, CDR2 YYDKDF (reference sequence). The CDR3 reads CATSRARDSTNEKLFF. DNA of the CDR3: TGTGCCACCAGCAGAGCCAGGGATTCAACTAATGAAAAACTGTTTTTT.

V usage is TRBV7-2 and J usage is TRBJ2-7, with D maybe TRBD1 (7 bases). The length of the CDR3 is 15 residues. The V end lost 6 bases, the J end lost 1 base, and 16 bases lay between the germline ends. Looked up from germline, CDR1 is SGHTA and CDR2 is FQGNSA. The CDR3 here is CASRSGGTESYEQYF. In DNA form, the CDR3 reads TGTGCCAGCAGGTCAGGGGGGACGGAGTCCTACGAGCAGTACTTC. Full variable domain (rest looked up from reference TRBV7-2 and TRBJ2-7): GAGVSQSPSNKVTEKGKDVELRCDPISGHTALYWYRQSLGQGLEFLIYFQGNSAPDKSGLPSDRFSAERTGGSVSTLTIQRTQQEDSAVYLCASRSGGTESYEQYFGPGTRLTVT.

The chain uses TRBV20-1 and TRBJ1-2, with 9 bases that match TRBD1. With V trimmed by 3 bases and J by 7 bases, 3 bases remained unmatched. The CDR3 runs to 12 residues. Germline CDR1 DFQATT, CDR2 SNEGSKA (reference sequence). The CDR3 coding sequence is TGCAGTGCTAGGCCGGACAGGGGTGGCTACACCTTC. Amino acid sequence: CSARPDRGGYTF.

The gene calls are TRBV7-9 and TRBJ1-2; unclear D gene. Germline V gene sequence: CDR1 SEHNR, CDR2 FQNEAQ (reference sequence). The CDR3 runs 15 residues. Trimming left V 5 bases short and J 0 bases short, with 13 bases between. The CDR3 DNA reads TGTGCCAGCAGCCCGACGGGCCCGGCTAACTATGGCTACACCTTC. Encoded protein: CASSPTGPANYGYTF.

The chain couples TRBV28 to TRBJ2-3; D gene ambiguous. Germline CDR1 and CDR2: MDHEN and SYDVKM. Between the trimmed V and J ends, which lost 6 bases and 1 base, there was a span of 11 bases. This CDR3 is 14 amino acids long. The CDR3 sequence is CASRLGEGTDTQYF. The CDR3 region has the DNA TGTGCCAGCAGGTTGGGTGAGGGCACAGATACGCAGTATTTT.

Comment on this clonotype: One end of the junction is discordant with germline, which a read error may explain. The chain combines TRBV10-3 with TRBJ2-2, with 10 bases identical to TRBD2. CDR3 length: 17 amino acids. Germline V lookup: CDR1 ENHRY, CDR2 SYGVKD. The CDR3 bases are TGTGCTATCAGTGAGATCGAGCTAGCGGGAGACACCGGGGAGCTGTTTTTT. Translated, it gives CAISEIELAGDTGELFF.

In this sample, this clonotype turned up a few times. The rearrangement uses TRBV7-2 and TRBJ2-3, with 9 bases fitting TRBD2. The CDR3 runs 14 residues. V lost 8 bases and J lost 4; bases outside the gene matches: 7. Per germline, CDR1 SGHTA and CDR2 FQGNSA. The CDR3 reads CASRSSGMADTQYF. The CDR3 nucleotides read TGTGCCAGCCGATCTAGCGGGATGGCAGATACGCAGTATTTT. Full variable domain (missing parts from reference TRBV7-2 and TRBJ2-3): GAGVSQSPSNKVTEKGKDVELRCDPISGHTALYWYRQSLGQGLEFLIYFQGNSAPDKSGLPSDRFSAERTGGSVSTLTIQRTQQEDSAVYLCASRSSGMADTQYFGPGTRLTVL.

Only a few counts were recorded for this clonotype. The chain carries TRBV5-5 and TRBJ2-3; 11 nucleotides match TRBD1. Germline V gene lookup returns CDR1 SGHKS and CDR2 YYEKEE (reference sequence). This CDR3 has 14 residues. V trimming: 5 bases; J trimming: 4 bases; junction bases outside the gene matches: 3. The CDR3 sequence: CASSRTGGPDTQYF. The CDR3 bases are TGTGCCAGCAGTAGGACAGGGGGCCCAGATACGCAGTATTTT.

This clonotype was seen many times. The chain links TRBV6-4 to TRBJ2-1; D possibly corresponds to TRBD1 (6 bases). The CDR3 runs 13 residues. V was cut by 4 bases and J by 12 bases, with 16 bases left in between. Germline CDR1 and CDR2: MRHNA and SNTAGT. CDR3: CASSAGQLESQFF. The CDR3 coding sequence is TGTGCCAGCAGTGCGGGACAACTGGAGTCGCAGTTCTTC.

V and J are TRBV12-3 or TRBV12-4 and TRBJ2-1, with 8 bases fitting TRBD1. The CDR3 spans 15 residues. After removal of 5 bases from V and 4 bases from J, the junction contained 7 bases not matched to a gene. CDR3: CASSGTGGTYNEQFF. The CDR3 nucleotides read TGTGCCAGCAGTGGAACAGGGGGGACGTACAATGAGCAGTTCTTC.

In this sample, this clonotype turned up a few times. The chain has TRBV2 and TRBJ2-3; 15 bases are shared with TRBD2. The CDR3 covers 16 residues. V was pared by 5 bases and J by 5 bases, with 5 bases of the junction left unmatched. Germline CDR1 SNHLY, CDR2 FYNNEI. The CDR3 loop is CASSQGTSGGIDTQYF. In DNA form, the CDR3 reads TGTGCCAGCAGTCAGGGGACTAGCGGGGGGATAGATACGCAGTATTTT.

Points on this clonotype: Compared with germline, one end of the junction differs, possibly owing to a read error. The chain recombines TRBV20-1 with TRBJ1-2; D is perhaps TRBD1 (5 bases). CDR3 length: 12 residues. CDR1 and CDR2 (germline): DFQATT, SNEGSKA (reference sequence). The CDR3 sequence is CGAKQADYGYTF. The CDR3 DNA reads TGCGGTGCTAAACAGGCTGACTACGGCTACACCTTC.

CDR3 loop: CASSLPQGAETQYF. In DNA form, the CDR3 reads TGCGCCAGCAGCTTGCCACAGGGAGCAGAGACCCAGTACTTC. The chain combines TRBV5-1 with TRBJ2-5; maybe TRBD1 (6 bases). There are 14 residues in the CDR3. Per the germline V gene, CDR1 is SGHRS and CDR2 is YFSETQ. The V gene lost 1 base and the J gene lost 4 bases, with 11 bases spanning the gap.

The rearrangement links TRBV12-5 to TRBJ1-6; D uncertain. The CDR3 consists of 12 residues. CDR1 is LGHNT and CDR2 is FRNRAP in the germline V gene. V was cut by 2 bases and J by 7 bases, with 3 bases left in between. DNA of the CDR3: TGTGCTAGTGGTTTGTCGAATTCACCCCTCCACTTT. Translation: CASGLSNSPLHF.

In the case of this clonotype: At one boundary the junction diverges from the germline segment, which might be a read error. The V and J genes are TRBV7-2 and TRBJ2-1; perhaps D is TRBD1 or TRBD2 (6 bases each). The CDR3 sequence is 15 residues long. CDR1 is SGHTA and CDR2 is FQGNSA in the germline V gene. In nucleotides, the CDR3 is TGTGCCTGCAGCTTAAGGCGGGACAAGAACAATGAGCAGTTCTTC. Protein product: CACSLRRDKNNEQFF.

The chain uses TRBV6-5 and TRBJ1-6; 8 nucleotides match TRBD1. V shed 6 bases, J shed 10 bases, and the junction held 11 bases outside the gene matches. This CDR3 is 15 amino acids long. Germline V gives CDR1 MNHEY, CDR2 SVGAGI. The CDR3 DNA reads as TGTGCCAGCAGAAACCGAGACAGGGGAGGATCACCCCTCCACTTT. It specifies CASRNRDRGGSPLHF.